This T cell receptor beta chain was recorded in a study of PD-1 blockade in classical Hodgkin lymphoma. Concerning this clone: Its specificity is not known.

Study results and limitations: Significantly greater TCR diversity emerged by C4D1 in CD4+ cells but not CD8+ cells.

Each patient's relapse followed autologous stem cell transplantation, and brentuximab vedotin exposure varied. Assay: immunoSEQ multiplex PCR; the TCRdb copy retains only in-frame clones and omits some. The data contain 75,000 to 100,000 clones, about four fifths of them singletons. The source of this sequence is a human donor with classical Hodgkin lymphoma. Here the sequenced sample was peripheral blood mononuclear cells (PBMCs), taken before the second cycle of nivolumab.

CDR3 region: CASSSSGRETQYF. Here the CDR3 DNA reads TGTGCCAGCAGCTCGAGCGGGAGGGAGACCCAGTACTTC. V is TRBV7-8 and J is TRBJ2-5, with TRBD2 matching 9 bases. Germline CDR1 and CDR2: SGHVS and FQNEAQ. V shed 4 bases, J shed 5 bases, and the junction held 2 bases outside the gene matches. CDR3 length: 13 amino acids.